The 30 T cell receptor beta chains listed next were all sequenced from one sample in a study of control samples from healthy donors and cancer patients. Repertoires were generated with immunoSEQ multiplex PCR, while TCRdb's copy carries only in-frame clones and drops some. The sample includes roughly 88,000 clones, roughly nine tenths of them seen just once. Sequenced material: blood. The receptors stem from a man between 50 and 59 years old in good health.

This clone was picked up a small number of times. V is TRBV3-1 (or the pseudogene TRBV3-2) and J is TRBJ1-5; no reliable D call. CDR1 LGHDT and CDR2 YNNKEL come from the germline V gene (reference sequence). The CDR3 is 14 amino acids. Trimming pared 0 bases from V and 7 bases from J, leaving 10 bases between. This chain's CDR3 is CASSQDIPSQPQHF. The CDR3 nucleotides read TGTGCCAGCAGCCAAGATATCCCCAGCCAGCCCCAGCATTTT.

This chain uses TRBV6-5 with TRBJ1-2; possible D gene TRBD1, 5 bases. Trimming stripped 6 bases from V and 6 bases from J, with 11 bases between. Germline assignment: CDR1 MNHEY and CDR2 SVGAGI. The CDR3 sequence is 12 residues long. The CDR3 bases are TGTGCCAGCAGCCCCGAGGGGCATGGCTACACCTTC. It is translated as CASSPEGHGYTF.

The chain couples TRBV19 to TRBJ1-6; 9 nucleotides line up with TRBD1. Germline V gives CDR1 LNHDA, CDR2 SQIVND (reference sequence). Unmatched junction bases numbered 4, after V lost 3 bases and J lost 10 bases. This CDR3 is built from 14 residues. This CDR3 is CASSIKDRGSPLHF. CDR3 sequence (DNA): TGTGCCAGTAGTATCAAGGACAGGGGCTCACCCCTCCACTTT.

This chain connects TRBV19 to TRBJ2-7; 9 bases map to TRBD1. In germline, CDR1 is LNHDA, CDR2 SQIVND (reference sequence). The CDR3 totals 15 residues. The V segment lost 2 bases and the J segment 1 base; nucleotides outside the gene matches: 3. This CDR3 is CASSILGQGSYEQYF. The CDR3 coding sequence is TGTGCCAGTAGTATACTGGGACAGGGATCCTACGAGCAGTACTTC.

The chain couples TRBV27 to TRBJ2-3; D gene ambiguous. Trimming stripped 4 bases from V and 6 bases from J, with 11 bases between. The CDR3 length is 13 residues. Germline V lookup: CDR1 MNHEY, CDR2 SMNVEV (reference sequence). CDR3 in amino acids: CASSSKNSDTQYF. CDR3 DNA: TGTGCCAGCAGTTCAAAAAACAGTGATACGCAGTATTTT.

This chain connects TRBV6-5 to TRBJ1-1, with D tentatively TRBD1 (6 bases). CDR1 is MNHEY and CDR2 is SVGAGI in the germline V gene. CDR3 length: 14 residues. Trimming left V 7 bases short and J 0 bases short, with 12 bases between. CDR3 loop: CASTPTGMNTEAFF. Here the CDR3 DNA reads TGTGCCAGCACCCCGACAGGTATGAACACTGAAGCTTTCTTT.

The chain has TRBV24-1 and TRBJ2-3, with a weak D call TRBD1 (6 bases). The V and J ends lost 5 bases and 2 bases respectively, with 10 bases between them. This CDR3 spans 14 amino acids. Germline CDR1 is KGHDR and CDR2 is SFDVKD. CDR3 coding DNA: TGTGCCACCAGTGGGGGACAAGCCACAGATACGCAGTATTTT. Translating it yields CATSGGQATDTQYF.

The chain combines TRBV18 with TRBJ2-1, with D unresolved. Trimming removed 3 bases at V and 5 bases at J, with 8 bases between. In germline, CDR1 is KGHSH, CDR2 LQKENI. There are 13 residues in the CDR3. The CDR3 here is CASSPGRHNEQFF. In DNA form, the CDR3 reads TGTGCCAGCTCACCGGGCCGCCACAATGAGCAGTTCTTC.

The gene calls are TRBV6-1 and TRBJ1-2; 8 bases map to TRBD1. The V gene's germline CDR1 is MNHNS and CDR2 SASEGT. The CDR3 contains 14 residues. Trimming took 3 bases from V and 8 from J; bases not matched to a gene: 8. The chain's CDR3 is CASSDGTGLGGYTF. DNA of the CDR3: TGTGCCAGCAGTGATGGGACAGGCCTGGGGGGCTACACCTTC.

J is TRBJ1-6 and V is TRBV11-2, with D possibly matching TRBD1 (6 bases). CDR1 is SGHAT, CDR2 FQNNGV, per germline. V was trimmed by 0 bases and J by 9 bases, leaving 9 bases between them. The CDR3 has 14 residues. This CDR3 is CASSLEQGISPLHF. In DNA, the CDR3 is TGTGCCAGCAGCTTAGAACAGGGTATTTCACCCCTCCACTTT.

This chain joins TRBV5-6 and TRBJ1-5; D not resolved. V was clipped by 0 bases and J by 2 bases, with 9 bases between them. The CDR3 extends over 15 amino acids. CDR1 and CDR2 (germline): SGHDT, YYEEEE. CDR3 residues: CASSLAASGNQPQHF. CDR3 in DNA: TGTGCCAGCAGCTTGGCGGCGTCAGGCAATCAGCCCCAGCATTTT.

The rearrangement uses TRBV21-1 and TRBJ1-2. TRBV21-1 is flagged as a pseudogene. This CDR3 is 15 amino acids long. CDR3 nucleotides: TGTGCCAGCAGCTCAGCGGATGGGGCTGGTTATGGCTACACCTTC. Translation gives CASSSADGAGYGYTF.

The chain joins TRBV5-6 to TRBJ1-2; 7 bases match TRBD1. V was pared by 3 bases and J by 8 bases, with 10 bases of the junction left unmatched. CDR1 is SGHDT and CDR2 is YYEEEE in the germline V gene. This CDR3 is 14 amino acids long. CDR3 DNA sequence: TGTGCCAGCAGCTCCGGCGGGTGGGGACAGGGCTACACCTTC. This encodes CASSSGGWGQGYTF.

The rearrangement uses TRBV2 and TRBJ1-3; possible D gene TRBD1, 5 bases. The CDR3 is made up of 18 amino acids. V was shortened by 3 bases and J by 1 base, with 19 bases between the two germline ends. Germline CDR1 is SNHLY and CDR2 is FYNNEI. CDR3 in amino acids: CASSEGAGWRISGNTIYF. CDR3 nucleotides: TGTGCCAGCAGTGAGGGCGCAGGGTGGCGGATATCTGGAAACACCATATATTTT.

This sequence joins TRBV6-6 and TRBJ1-3; 8 bases agree with TRBD1. Trimming took 5 bases from V and 4 from J; bases not matched to a gene: 4. Germline CDR1 MNHNY, CDR2 SVGAGI (reference sequence). The CDR3 has 14 residues. This CDR3 is CASSARGQGNTIYF. CDR3 coding DNA: TGTGCCAGCAGTGCCAGGGGGCAAGGAAACACCATATATTTT.

The chain carries TRBV6-5 and TRBJ1-1, with unresolved D. Germline lookup yields CDR1 MNHEY and CDR2 SVGAGI. This CDR3 is 13 amino acids long. V was pared by 3 bases and J by 0 bases, with 5 bases between. Here the CDR3 reads CASSYKMNTEAFF. The CDR3, as DNA: TGTGCCAGCAGTTATAAGATGAACACTGAAGCTTTCTTT.

CDR3 DNA: TGTGCTAGTGCCACCGGGACTACGAGCGGACAGCCCCAGCATTTT. The encoded protein is CASATGTTSGQPQHF. This chain links TRBV12-5 with TRBJ1-5; possibly TRBD1 for D (5 bases). Per germline, CDR1 LGHNT and CDR2 FRNRAP. This CDR3 spans 15 amino acids. V was shortened by 7 bases and J by 7 bases, with 20 bases between the two germline ends.

In DNA form, the CDR3 reads TGTGCCATCAGCAACGGGGGAATCAATCAGCCCCAGCATTTT. It translates to CAISNGGINQPQHF. J is TRBJ1-5 and V is TRBV10-3; the D gene is possibly TRBD1 (5 bases). CDR3 length: 14 residues. Between the trimmed V and J ends, which lost 6 bases and 3 bases, there was a span of 12 bases. CDR1 is ENHRY, CDR2 SYGVKD, per germline.

The genes are TRBV4-2 and TRBJ2-3, with D maybe TRBD2 (5 bases). The CDR3 consists of 14 residues. CDR1 is LGHNA, CDR2 YNFKEQ, per germline. The V end was cut by 0 bases, the J end by 6 bases, with 10 bases between. CDR3 in DNA: TGTGCCAGCAGCCAAGATCGGGAACTTGATACGCAGTATTTT. Residues: CASSQDRELDTQYF.

The rearrangement uses TRBV3-1 (or the pseudogene TRBV3-2) and TRBJ2-2; no reliable D call. V dropped 7 bases and J dropped 6 bases, with 9 bases sitting between them. Germline loops: CDR1 LGHDT, CDR2 YNNKEL (reference sequence). The CDR3 runs 12 residues. The CDR3 sequence is CASTSLAGELFF. The CDR3 DNA follows: TGTGCCAGCACCTCACTCGCCGGGGAGCTGTTTTTT.

The chain links TRBV10-3 to TRBJ1-1, with D possibly being TRBD1 (5 bases). Germline V gene data show CDR1 as ENHRY and CDR2 as SYGVKD. V was trimmed by 0 bases and J by 7 bases, leaving 15 bases between them. The length of the CDR3 is 15 residues. CDR3 nucleotide sequence: TGTGCCATCAGTGAGTCGGCAGACAGTCCCAATGAAGCTTTCTTT. Translation: CAISESADSPNEAFF.

The chain employs TRBV19 and TRBJ1-2, with TRBD1 identical over 7 bases. Losses at the gene ends were 3 bases for V and 2 bases for J; bases not matched to a gene: 15. The CDR3 contains 18 residues. CDR1 is LNHDA and CDR2 is SQIVND in the germline V gene (reference sequence). CDR3 DNA sequence: TGTGCCAGTAGTATCCTCTCGGGACAGAGCGACAGAAACTATGGCTACACCTTC. Its translation is CASSILSGQSDRNYGYTF.

The chain has TRBV27 and TRBJ2-1; 10 nucleotides align to TRBD1. Germline V gene sequence: CDR1 MNHEY, CDR2 SMNVEV (reference sequence). The CDR3 sequence is 17 residues long. V gave up 6 bases and J gave up 4 bases; unmatched junction bases: 12. CDR3 in amino acids: CASSLRQGATGYNEQFF. CDR3 sequence (DNA): TGTGCCAGCAGCCTACGACAGGGGGCCACGGGGTACAATGAGCAGTTCTTC.

The genes are TRBV4-1 and TRBJ2-2; TRBD2 matches 8 bases. With V trimmed by 3 bases and J by 4 bases, 4 bases remained unmatched. Germline values: CDR1 MGHRA, CDR2 YSYEKL. The length of the CDR3 is 15 residues. The DNA for the CDR3 is TGCGCCAGCAGCCACTCGGGGGGGACCACCGGGGAGCTGTTTTTT. Translated: CASSHSGGTTGELFF.

The rearrangement links TRBV9 to TRBJ1-1, with unresolved D. From germline, CDR1 is SGDLS and CDR2 YYNGEE. V was cut by 0 bases and J by 6 bases, with 6 bases left in between. The CDR3 totals 12 residues. This chain's CDR3 is CASSVDSAEAFF. CDR3 coding DNA: TGTGCCAGCAGCGTAGATTCGGCTGAAGCTTTCTTT.

In DNA, the CDR3 is TGCGCCAGCAGTTTGACCCACATGAACACTGAAGCTTTCTTT. This codes for CASSLTHMNTEAFF. The J gene is TRBJ1-1, the V gene TRBV5-1; D gene unclear. V was pared by 5 bases and J by 0 bases, with 11 bases between. CDR1 and CDR2 (germline): SGHRS, YFSETQ. The CDR3 totals 14 residues.

The J gene is TRBJ1-5, the V gene TRBV3-1 (or the pseudogene TRBV3-2), with TRBD1 matching 10 bases. The V and J ends lost 4 bases and 7 bases, in that order; junction bases with no gene match: 10. Germline V gene data show CDR1 as LGHDT and CDR2 as YNNKEL (reference sequence). This CDR3 comprises 16 residues. This chain's CDR3 is CASSLRGGQGIQPQHF. The CDR3 coding sequence is TGTGCCAGCAGCCTACGGGGGGGACAGGGGATCCAGCCCCAGCATTTT.

This chain connects TRBV6-5 to TRBJ1-3; no clear D. CDR1 and CDR2 (germline): MNHEY, SVGAGI. There are 15 residues in the CDR3. The germline V and J ends were trimmed by 5 bases and 0 bases, with 11 bases remaining between them. Here the CDR3 reads CASSTTVGSGNTIYF. The CDR3 DNA follows: TGTGCCAGCAGTACTACGGTTGGCTCTGGAAACACCATATATTTT.

On this clone: Other DNA variants within this sample encode the same CDR3. In DNA form, the CDR3 reads TGCAGTGCTAGAGATAGGGAAAAACTGTTTTTT. Its protein is CSARDREKLFF. The V gene is TRBV20-1, the J gene TRBJ1-4; D unclear. Trimming removed 0 bases from V and 8 bases from J, with 4 bases in between. The CDR3 is 11 residues long. The germline CDR1 and CDR2 sequences are DFQATT and SNEGSKA (reference sequence).

The chain is built from TRBV5-5 and TRBJ1-1, with D possibly TRBD1 on 5 matching bases. The CDR3 is made up of 14 amino acids. The ends were cut back, 4 bases at V and 1 base at J, with 11 bases in the middle. The germline V gene has CDR1 SGHKS and CDR2 YYEKEE (reference sequence). The CDR3 DNA reads as TGTGCCAGCAGCCCGGGACCTGGGAACACTGAAGCTTTCTTT. Its translation is CASSPGPGNTEAFF.